This entry lists 28 T cell receptor beta chains sequenced from one sample in a study of blood T cell repertoires in COVID-19. Method: immunoSEQ multiplex PCR; TCRdb's copy keeps in-frame clones and lacks some. The table has 15,000 to 20,000 clones, around four fifths seen once. Input material: peripheral blood. Every receptor here comes from a man at least 80 years old with active COVID-19.

The DNA for the CDR3 is TGTGCCAGCAGCTTCCTCCCGGGGACTGAAGCTTTCTTT. The encoded protein is CASSFLPGTEAFF. The J gene is TRBJ1-1, the V gene TRBV5-4; D is unclear. The V gene lost 2 bases and the J gene lost 5 bases, with 10 bases spanning the gap. Germline V gene lookup returns CDR1 SGHNT and CDR2 YYREEE (reference sequence). This CDR3 has 13 amino acids.

The chain recombines TRBV4-1 with TRBJ1-5, with 7 positions matching TRBD1. Germline V gives CDR1 MGHRA, CDR2 YSYEKL. The CDR3 is 16 amino acids. V was pared by 1 base and J by 6 bases, with 9 bases of the junction left unmatched. CDR3 sequence: CASSQVMTRGPQPQHF. CDR3 nucleotides: TGCGCCAGCAGCCAAGTGATGACGAGGGGGCCTCAGCCCCAGCATTTT.

The chain carries TRBV18 and TRBJ2-7, with 7 nucleotides matching TRBD2. J lost 4 bases, V lost 5 bases, and 11 bases had no gene match. Germline CDR1 KGHSH, CDR2 LQKENI. CDR3 length: 15 residues. The CDR3 here is CASSSGPGGSYEQYF. DNA for the CDR3: TGTGCCAGCTCATCTGGACCGGGAGGTTCGTACGAGCAGTACTTC.

DNA of the CDR3: TGCAGTGCTAGTTCTCCCCCGTCGGGACTACCTACAGATACGCAGTATTTT. It codes for CSASSPPSGLPTDTQYF. The V call is TRBV20-1, the J call TRBJ2-3; TRBD2 aligns across 7 bases. Germline lookup yields CDR1 DFQATT and CDR2 SNEGSKA (reference sequence). The CDR3 spans 17 residues. V shed 3 bases, J shed 3 bases, and the junction held 15 bases outside the gene matches.

The chain combines TRBV19 with TRBJ1-1; D gene uncertain. Deletions cut 5 bases from V and 4 bases from J, with 11 bases between. CDR1 and CDR2 from the germline V gene are LNHDA and SQIVND (reference sequence). CDR3 size: 13 residues. The CDR3 sequence: CASSLSIGTEAFF. The CDR3 nucleotides read TGTGCCAGTAGTTTGAGTATTGGCACTGAAGCTTTCTTT.

The J gene is TRBJ2-5, the V gene TRBV5-4, with 9 bases that match TRBD2. The CDR3 runs to 16 residues. The germline V gene has CDR1 SGHNT and CDR2 YYREEE (reference sequence). The junction had 9 bases not matched to a gene; V was cut back by 4 bases and J by 2 bases. The CDR3 DNA sequence: TGTGCCAGCAGCCCGGCGGCTAGCGGGGTACAAGAGACCCAGTACTTC. It translates to CASSPAASGVQETQYF.

The chain couples TRBV6-4 to TRBJ2-3, with TRBD2 identical over 7 bases. Germline CDR1 reads MRHNA; CDR2 reads SNTAGT. The CDR3 length is 15 residues. J was trimmed by 1 base and V by 6 bases; bases with no gene match: 7. This CDR3 is CASSAGTTGTDTQYF. As DNA, the CDR3 is TGTGCCAGCAGCGCCGGGACTACTGGCACAGATACGCAGTATTTT.

This chain joins TRBV3-1 (or the pseudogene TRBV3-2) and TRBJ1-2; the D gene is possibly TRBD1 (6 bases). The CDR3 consists of 14 residues. V shed 4 bases and J shed 4 bases, with 13 bases lying between them. Germline loops: CDR1 LGHDT, CDR2 YNNKEL (reference sequence). CDR3 nucleotides: TGTGCCAGCAGCCCCCGGGACACACTCTATGGCTACACCTTC. This encodes CASSPRDTLYGYTF.

This chain uses TRBV27 with TRBJ2-7; D is perhaps TRBD2 (7 bases). The V end lost 8 bases, the J end lost 4 bases, and 15 bases lay between the germline ends. CDR3 length: 13 amino acids. The germline V gene encodes CDR1 MNHEY and CDR2 SMNVEV (reference sequence). The DNA for the CDR3 is TGTGCCAGCGGGGGAGGGGGGCGGTACGAGCAGTACTTC. Its translation is CASGGGGRYEQYF.

This clone was seen once. V gene TRBV6-5 combines with J gene TRBJ2-1; D not resolved. Per germline, CDR1 MNHEY and CDR2 SVGAGI. V lost 11 bases and J lost 10, with 12 bases in between. The CDR3 totals 10 residues. CDR3 bases: TGTGCCGCAGGTCGTCGGGAGCAGTTCTTC. Translated: CAAGRREQFF.

In its sample, this clone was seen once. V and J are TRBV5-4 and TRBJ2-1, with D perhaps matching TRBD2 (5 bases). Per germline, CDR1 SGHNT and CDR2 YYREEE (reference sequence). The CDR3 spans 15 residues. Between the trimmed V and J ends, which lost 5 bases and 8 bases, there was a span of 20 bases. The CDR3 DNA is TGTGCCAGCAGGCCTAGCTCCCGCATTGGGGATGAGCAGTTCTTC. It translates to CASRPSSRIGDEQFF.

The count of this clone is one. The chain carries TRBV29-1 and TRBJ2-1; the D gene is possibly TRBD2 (5 bases). CDR3 size: 16 residues. Germline CDR1 reads SQVTM; CDR2 reads ANQGSEA. Trimming removed 6 bases from V and 2 bases from J, with 20 bases in between. The CDR3 loop reads CSVESPTRSAYNEQFF. The CDR3 bases are TGCAGCGTCGAGTCCCCTACTAGGTCTGCCTACAATGAGCAGTTCTTC.

The gene calls are TRBV7-9 and TRBJ2-1; TRBD2 might be the D (6 bases). CDR3 length: 14 amino acids. Germline V gene lookup returns CDR1 SEHNR and CDR2 FQNEAQ (reference sequence). V was pared by 5 bases and J by 7 bases, with 15 bases between. CDR3 sequence reads: CASSPRPSGNEQFF. In DNA, the CDR3 is TGTGCCAGCAGCCCCCGACCGAGCGGGAATGAGCAGTTCTTC. Looking up the rest from reference TRBV7-9 and TRBJ2-1 gives the full variable domain: DTGVSQNPRHKITKRGQNVTFRCDPISEHNRLYWYRQTLGQGPEFLTYFQNEAQLEKSRLLSDRFSAERPKGSFSTLEIQRTEQGDSAMYLCASSPRPSGNEQFFGPGTRLTVL.

As DNA, the CDR3 is TGTGCCTGGAGTCAGGGGACTAGCGGGAGGGGCGAGCAGTTCTTC. Protein: CAWSQGTSGRGEQFF. The rearrangement joins TRBV30 to TRBJ2-1; TRBD2 aligns across 16 bases. The CDR3 runs 15 residues. The germline CDR1 and CDR2 sequences are GTSNPN and SVGIG (reference sequence). Trimming removed 2 bases from V and 10 bases from J; junction bases left unmatched: 5.

This clone has only one observation. J is TRBJ2-6 and V is TRBV2; D may be TRBD1 (5 bases). The CDR3 is made up of 15 amino acids. V was clipped by 2 bases and J by 0 bases, with 5 bases between them. Germline assignment: CDR1 SNHLY and CDR2 FYNNEI. The CDR3 region is CASSEQGSGANVLTF. CDR3 nucleotides: TGTGCCAGCAGTGAACAGGGCTCTGGGGCCAACGTCCTGACTTTC.

The gene calls are TRBV5-4 and TRBJ2-7, with 15 positions matching TRBD2. Germline V CDR1 and CDR2: SGHNT, YYREEE (reference sequence). V shed 4 bases and J 7 bases; nucleotides not matched to a gene: 12. The CDR3 is 17 residues long. CDR3 nucleotides: TGTGCCAGCAGCCTGGGACTAGCGGGAGGACCAGGAAGGGAGCAGTACTTC. This sequence encodes CASSLGLAGGPGREQYF. The whole variable domain, filled in from reference TRBV5-4 and TRBJ2-7, reads ETGVTQSPTHLIKTRGQQVTLRCSSQSGHNTVSWYQQALGQGPQFIFQYYREEENGRGNFPPRFSGLQFPNYSSELNVNALELDDSALYLCASSLGLAGGPGREQYFGPGTRLTVT.

The count of this clone is one. This rearrangement joins TRBV7-2 to TRBJ2-1; 10 nucleotides align to TRBD2. The J segment lost 14 bases and the V segment lost 5 bases, leaving 6 bases of the junction unmatched. Germline V gene lookup returns CDR1 SGHTA and CDR2 FQGNSA. CDR3 size: 12 residues. The CDR3 DNA is TGTGCCAGCAGCGTTGAGCGGGAGGGGAAGTTCTTC. Its protein product is CASSVEREGKFF.

This chain links TRBV28 with TRBJ2-5; perhaps TRBD2 as D (7 bases). V dropped 2 bases and J dropped 2 bases, with 15 bases sitting between them. The CDR3 is 16 residues long. Germline-derived CDR1 and CDR2 are MDHEN and SYDVKM. CDR3 protein: CASSLGRGAKQETQYF. CDR3 DNA sequence: TGTGCCAGCAGTTTAGGCCGGGGGGCTAAGCAAGAGACCCAGTACTTC.

This sequence joins TRBV19 and TRBJ2-7, with D possibly being TRBD1 (5 bases). This CDR3 has 13 residues. Trimming took 2 bases from V and 6 from J, leaving 11 bases between them. From germline, CDR1 is LNHDA and CDR2 SQIVND (reference sequence). In DNA form, the CDR3 reads TGTGCCAGTAGTATAAATTTCAGGGCCGAGCAGTACTTC. Translated, it gives CASSINFRAEQYF.

The chain couples TRBV10-2 to TRBJ2-7, with a tentative D call TRBD2 (6 bases). Germline V gene data show CDR1 as WSHSY and CDR2 as SAAADI. Between the trimmed V and J ends, which lost 5 bases and 1 base, there was a span of 12 bases. This CDR3 region has 14 residues. The CDR3 sequence is CASSKPEGSYEQYF. The CDR3 nucleotides read TGCGCCAGCAGTAAGCCGGAGGGGTCCTACGAGCAGTACTTC.

The rearrangement uses TRBV5-4 and TRBJ2-7; TRBD2 matches at 8 bases. The V segment lost 0 bases and the J segment 5 bases; nucleotides outside the gene matches: 4. This CDR3 is built from 14 residues. Germline CDR1 is SGHNT and CDR2 is YYREEE (reference sequence). The CDR3 DNA follows: TGTGCCAGCAGCTTGGTGAGCGGGAGCCACGAGCAGTACTTC. Translating it yields CASSLVSGSHEQYF.

The V gene is TRBV27, the J gene TRBJ2-6, with 7 bases identical to TRBD1. There are 17 residues in the CDR3. Germline V gene lookup returns CDR1 MNHEY and CDR2 SMNVEV (reference sequence). The junction had 8 bases not matched to a gene; V was cut back by 5 bases and J by 1 base. CDR3 nucleotide sequence: TGTGCCAGCAGTCGACAGGGCGTAAATTCTGGGGCCAACGTCCTGACTTTC. Its protein is CASSRQGVNSGANVLTF. The complete variable domain, with remaining parts taken from reference TRBV27 and TRBJ2-6, reads EAQVTQNPRYLITVTGKKLTVTCSQNMNHEYMSWYRQDPGLGLRQIYYSMNVEVTDKGDVPEGYKVSRKEKRNFPLILESPSPNQTSLYFCASSRQGVNSGANVLTFGAGSRLTVL.

The J gene is TRBJ2-5, the V gene TRBV19; TRBD1 aligns across 9 bases. CDR1 and CDR2 from the germline V gene are LNHDA and SQIVND (reference sequence). The CDR3 consists of 15 residues. Losses at the gene ends were 3 bases for V and 2 bases for J; bases not matched to a gene: 4. CDR3 sequence: CASSMGTGRQETQYF. The CDR3 nucleotides are TGTGCCAGTAGTATGGGGACAGGGCGGCAAGAGACCCAGTACTTC.

This clone is categorized as medium-sized. The chain employs TRBV2 and TRBJ2-7, with TRBD1 as a possible D gene (6 bases). The V gene lost 4 bases and the J gene lost 3 bases, with 19 bases spanning the gap. CDR1 is SNHLY, CDR2 FYNNEI, per germline. The CDR3 is 16 residues long. CDR3 sequence (DNA): TGTGCCAGCAGTGGGTCTAACAGGGAAAGTCGCTACGAGCAGTACTTC. Translating it yields CASSGSNRESRYEQYF.

This clone was seen only a few times. The V call is TRBV9, the J call TRBJ2-1, with D possibly matching TRBD1 (7 bases). Between the trimmed V and J ends, which lost 3 bases and 10 bases, there was a span of 20 bases. Per the germline V gene, CDR1 is SGDLS and CDR2 is YYNGEE. CDR3 length: 15 residues. The CDR3 DNA sequence: TGTGCCAGCAGCGACCGACAGGGTGCGGGAATGGAGCAGTTCTTC. It specifies CASSDRQGAGMEQFF.

This clone was counted between two and nine times. The CDR3 spells CSVTLEDTQYF. The CDR3 DNA reads as TGCAGTGTAACTCTCGAGGATACGCAGTATTTT. V is TRBV20-1 and J is TRBJ2-3; D remains unclear. Germline assignment: CDR1 DFQATT and CDR2 SNEGSKA (reference sequence). CDR3 length: 11 residues. V lost 7 bases and J 6 bases, leaving 11 bases between the germline ends.

The chain combines TRBV27 with TRBJ2-7; a possible D gene is TRBD1 (5 bases). V dropped 2 bases and J dropped 5 bases, with 13 bases sitting between them. Germline CDR1 and CDR2: MNHEY and SMNVEV (reference sequence). The CDR3 covers 14 residues. DNA of the CDR3: TGTGCCAGCAGTTTAGGCAGGGCGTACGACGAGCAGTACTTC. Its translation is CASSLGRAYDEQYF.

V usage is TRBV5-6 and J usage is TRBJ2-7, with TRBD1 matching over 7 bases. Germline V gene data show CDR1 as SGHDT and CDR2 as YYEEEE. This CDR3 is built from 14 residues. V was pared by 2 bases and J by 0 bases, with 2 bases of the junction left unmatched. The CDR3: CASSFRTGSYEQYF. The CDR3, as DNA: TGTGCCAGCAGCTTCAGGACAGGCTCCTACGAGCAGTACTTC.